These T cell receptor beta chains were read from a single sample in a study of blood T cell repertoires in COVID-19. Assay: immunoSEQ multiplex PCR; the TCRdb copy retains only in-frame clones and omits some. The repertoire includes 55,000 to 70,000 clones, roughly 86% of them detected once, and approximately 4.2% sits in the top ten. The sequenced sample consisted of peripheral blood. All receptors derive from a man aged 45 to 65 with acute or convalescent COVID-19. Each CDR3 is given with its conserved first and last residue. A D gene is named only where the DNA matches it firmly. Size tells how often a clone was seen (once, few, many) or the class of an expanded clone, and some rows leave it out.

j_call clone_size d_call v_call cdr3_nt cdr3_aa
TRBJ2-1 . . TRBV5-1 TGCGCCAGCAGGGGAGGACTAACGGCGGTCGGCGCTAGGAATGAGCAGTTCTTC CASRGGLTAVGARNEQFF
TRBJ1-2 once . TRBV20-1 TGCAGTGCCGGGGAGTATGGCTACACCTTC CSAGEYGYTF
TRBJ2-1 . . TRBV5-1 TGCGCCAGCAGCTGGACAGCGAGCTCCTACAATGAGCAGTTCTTC CASSWTASSYNEQFF
TRBJ2-7 . TRBD2 TRBV18 TGTGCCAGCTCACCCCTTCCTAAGGGGACTAGCGGCGGAGTAGGGGAGCAGTACTTC CASSPLPKGTSGGVGEQYF
TRBJ2-2 . TRBD2 TRBV5-4 TGTGCCAGCAGTCGACTAGCGGGAGGGCCGGTTGGGTCCGGGGAGCTGTTTTTT CASSRLAGGPVGSGELFF
TRBJ1-2 . TRBD1 TRBV15 TGTGCCACCAGCTTGGACAGGGACTATGGCTACACCTTC CATSLDRDYGYTF
TRBJ1-3 . TRBD1 TRBV5-1 TGCGCCAGCAGCCCAACCACCGGGACAGGTTATTCCGGAAACACCATATATTTT CASSPTTGTGYSGNTIYF
TRBJ1-1 . TRBD1 TRBV6-5 TGTGCCAGCAACCCGACAGGGGGCACTGAAGCTTTCTTT CASNPTGGTEAFF
TRBJ2-3 . . TRBV6-1 TGTGCCAGCAGTGACAGGAGCACAGATACGCAGTATTTT CASSDRSTDTQYF
TRBJ1-1 . TRBD1 TRBV29-1 TGCAGCGTACCCAGGACAGGGCAACGTGGCGCTTTCTTT CSVPRTGQRGAFF
TRBJ1-3 . TRBD1 TRBV24-1 TGTGCCACCAGTGACTCGCGCCGGGACAGCTCTGGAAACACCATATATTTT CATSDSRRDSSGNTIYF
TRBJ2-6 . . TRBV24-1 TGTGCCACCAGTGATCCAGGGACTGGGGCCAACGTCCTGACTTTC CATSDPGTGANVLTF
TRBJ2-2 . . TRBV3-1/TRBV3-2 TGTGCCAGCAGCCAAGGCGCGACCGGGGAGCTGTTTTTT CASSQGATGELFF
TRBJ2-3 once . TRBV5-1 TGCGCCAGCAGCACAGTTTTCGGACAGAGCACAGATACGCAGTATTTT CASSTVFGQSTDTQYF
TRBJ2-3 . TRBD1 TRBV9 TGTGCCAGCAGCGTAGGAATTCCGGGACAGGGAAGGACAGATACGCAGTATTTT CASSVGIPGQGRTDTQYF
TRBJ1-1 few . TRBV6-5 TGTGCCAGCCTCCGAGGGGGGGTGAACACTGAAGCTTTCTTT CASLRGGVNTEAFF
TRBJ1-6 . . TRBV2 TGTGCCAGCAGTGAAGCGGGAGGGATTAATTCACCCCTCCACTTT CASSEAGGINSPLHF
TRBJ2-7 . TRBD1 TRBV19 TGTGCCAGTAGTACGCTACAGGGGGCCTCTTACGAGCAGTACTTC CASSTLQGASYEQYF
TRBJ2-7 . . TRBV30 TGTGCCTGGAGTCTGGGGCCCTACGAGCAGTACTTC CAWSLGPYEQYF